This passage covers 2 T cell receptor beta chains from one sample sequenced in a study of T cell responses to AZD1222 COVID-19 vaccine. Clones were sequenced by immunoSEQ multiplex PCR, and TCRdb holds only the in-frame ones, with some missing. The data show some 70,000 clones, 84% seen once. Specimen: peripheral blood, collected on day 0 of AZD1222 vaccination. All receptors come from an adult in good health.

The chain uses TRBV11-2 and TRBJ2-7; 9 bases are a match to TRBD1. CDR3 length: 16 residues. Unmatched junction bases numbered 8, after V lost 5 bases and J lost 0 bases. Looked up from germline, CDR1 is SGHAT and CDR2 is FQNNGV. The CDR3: CASSRNRGLGSYEQYF. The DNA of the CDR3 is TGTGCCAGCAGCCGCAACAGGGGGCTGGGCTCCTACGAGCAGTACTTC.

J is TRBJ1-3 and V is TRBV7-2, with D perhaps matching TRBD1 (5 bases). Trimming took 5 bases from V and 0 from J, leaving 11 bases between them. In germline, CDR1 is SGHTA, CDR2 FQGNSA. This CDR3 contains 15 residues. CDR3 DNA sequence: TGTGCCAGCAGCGGGGGAACCTTCTCTGGAAACACCATATATTTT. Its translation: CASSGGTFSGNTIYF.